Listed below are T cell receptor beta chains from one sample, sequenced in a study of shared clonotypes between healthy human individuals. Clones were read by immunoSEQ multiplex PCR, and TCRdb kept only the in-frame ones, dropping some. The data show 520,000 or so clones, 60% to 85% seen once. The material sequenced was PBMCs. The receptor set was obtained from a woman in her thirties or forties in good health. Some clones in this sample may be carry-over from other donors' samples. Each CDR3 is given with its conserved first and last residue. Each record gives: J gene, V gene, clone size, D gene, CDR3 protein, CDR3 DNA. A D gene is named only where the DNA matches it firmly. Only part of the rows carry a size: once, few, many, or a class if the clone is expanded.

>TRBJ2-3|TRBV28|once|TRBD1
CAITQGISTDTQYF
TGTGCCATAACACAGGGGATTAGCACAGATACGCAGTATTTT
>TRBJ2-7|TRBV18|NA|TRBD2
CASSPLSGRAWSF
TGTGCCAGCTCACCACTTAGCGGGAGGGCTTGGAGTTTC
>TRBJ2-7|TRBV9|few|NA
CASSSHGEGQEWDEQYF
TGTGCCAGCAGCTCCCACGGGGAGGGACAGGAGTGGGACGAGCAGTACTTC
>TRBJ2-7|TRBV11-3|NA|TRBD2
CASSPTSGSFEQYF
TGTGCCAGCAGCCCCACTAGCGGGAGTTTCGAGCAGTACTTC
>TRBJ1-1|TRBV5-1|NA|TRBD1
CASSQGQLNTEAFF
TGCGCCAGCAGCCAGGGACAGTTGAACACTGAAGCTTTCTTT
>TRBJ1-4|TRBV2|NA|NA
CASTLGGEKLFF
TGTGCCAGCACTCTGGGGGGAGAAAAACTGTTTTTT
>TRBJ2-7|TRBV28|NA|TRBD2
CASSEKGLAGVEQYF
TGTGCCAGCAGCGAGAAGGGACTAGCGGGAGTCGAGCAGTACTTC
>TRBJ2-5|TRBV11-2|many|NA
CASSRPGTDPQETQYF
TGTGCCAGCAGCCGACCTGGAACAGACCCCCAAGAGACCCAGTACTTC
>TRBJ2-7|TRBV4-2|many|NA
CASSQTQGSSYEQYF
TGTGCCAGCAGCCAAACCCAGGGGAGCTCCTACGAGCAGTACTTC
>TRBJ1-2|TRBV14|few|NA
CASSSGTDFYGYTF
TGTGCCAGCAGCTCGGGGACCGATTTCTATGGCTACACCTTC
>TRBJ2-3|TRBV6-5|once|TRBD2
CASSRAGTSTDTQYF
TGTGCCAGCAGCCGAGCGGGGACTAGCACAGATACGCAGTATTTT
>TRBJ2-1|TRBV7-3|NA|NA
CASSPVPVGYNEQFF
TGTGCCAGCAGCCCGGTCCCTGTGGGCTACAATGAGCAGTTCTTC
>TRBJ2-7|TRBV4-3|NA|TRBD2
CASSLRAAGGYEQYF
TGCGCCAGCAGCCTGAGGGCAGCGGGAGGCTACGAGCAGTACTTC
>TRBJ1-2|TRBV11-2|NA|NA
CASSASLSDYGYTF
TGTGCCAGCAGCGCCTCTCTATCTGACTATGGCTACACCTTC
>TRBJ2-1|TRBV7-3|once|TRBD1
CASSLDGRGSNEQFF
TGTGCCAGCAGCTTAGACGGCAGGGGGAGTAATGAGCAGTTCTTC